This TCR beta chain was sequenced in a study of T cell changes during pregnancy in multiple sclerosis (dated by TCRdb to the late 2010s). With respect to the entire study: The study examined how the T cell repertoire changed over the course of pregnancy in women with multiple sclerosis.

CDR1 and CDR2, per the germline V gene, are SNHLY and FYNNEI. V loses 3 bases, J loses 4 bases, and the germline ends lie 15 bases apart. CDR3 length: 15 amino acids, cysteine to phenylalanine. Just the 45-base CDR3 DNA is kept, in frame starting at base 1. On this clone: This receptor's antigen is unknown. It has no much larger one-base neighbor in the sample; base qualities were not kept.

The library relied on the immunoSEQ multiplex PCR assay. As stored in TCRdb, this immuneACCESS dataset retains in-frame rearrangements with V and J assigned. A fraction of the clones does not appear; measured against another copy, unresolved V genes explain less than half of the discrepancy, and the remainder lacks a known reason. The sample has 35,000 to 45,000 clones on record, around nine tenths of them singletons. The top ten hold about 4% of the sample. The TCR comes from a female donor with multiple sclerosis, enrolled in a pregnancy study. This receptor chain uses TRBV2 and TRBJ1-1; TRBD1 is a weak D gene call, 5 bases matching. The sample consisted of CD8+ T cells from peripheral blood mononuclear cells, taken in the first trimester of pregnancy. Here the CDR3 is given as CASSESPGRVTEAFF. The bases are TGTGCCAGCAGTGAGAGCCCAGGGAGGGTCACTGAAGCTTTCTTT.